This entry describes one TCR beta chain. The sample originates from a study of T cell responses to AZD1222 COVID-19 vaccine. The table came from immunoSEQ multiplex PCR; TCRdb's copy has only in-frame clones and leaves some out. The sample includes roughly 120,000 clones, approximately 88% of them seen just once. The trim removed 4 bases at V and 1 base at J, leaving 4 bases unmatched. CDR1 and CDR2 from the germline V gene are SGDLS and YYNGEE. The CDR3 spans 15 residues. Sequences were derived from peripheral blood, sampled on day 0 of AZD1222 vaccination. The receptor was derived from an adult in good health. The chain is built from TRBV9 and TRBJ1-5, with 8 nucleotides matching TRBD1. The CDR3 DNA sequence: TGTGCCAGCAGCCCAGGGGACAGGAGCAATCAGCCCCAGCATTTT. Translated, it gives CASSPGDRSNQPQHF.